The 8 T cell receptor beta chains in this list originate from one sample, sequenced in a study of CD8+ T cells in alopecia areata. For a handful of patients taking part in the biomarker study, CD4+ cells were further sorted into CD25+CD127- cells. Extracted from the samples, RNA was reverse transcribed into cDNA to serve as the sequencing template. Clones were read by immunoSEQ multiplex PCR, and TCRdb kept only the in-frame ones, dropping some. The table records 37,000 or so clones, less than 55% of them present only once. Material: CD4+ Tregs sorted from blood. These receptors all come from a human donor with alopecia areata.

Only a few counts were recorded for this clone. The CDR3 here is CASSFGPYNEQFF. DNA of the CDR3: TGTGCCAGCAGCTTTGGCCCATACAATGAGCAGTTCTTC. The chain carries TRBV7-9 and TRBJ2-1, with D unresolved. CDR1 is SEHNR and CDR2 is FQNEAQ in the germline V gene (reference sequence). The CDR3 sequence is 13 residues long. V was shortened by 3 bases and J by 4 bases, with 7 bases between the two germline ends.

The J gene is TRBJ2-2, the V gene TRBV15; 11 bases match TRBD2. Trimming at V came to 0 bases and at J to 4 bases, leaving 7 bases not matched to a gene. Germline CDR1 and CDR2: LNHNV and YYDKDF (reference sequence). This CDR3 region has 18 residues. The CDR3 loop reads CATSRDGLAGGSTGELFF. In nucleotides, the CDR3 is TGTGCCACCAGCAGAGATGGCCTAGCGGGAGGCTCCACCGGGGAGCTGTTTTTT.

The chain has TRBV19 and TRBJ1-1; the match to TRBD1 covers 9 bases. The V gene end was trimmed by 5 bases and the J gene end by 10 bases; junction bases not matched to a gene: 8. CDR1 LNHDA and CDR2 SQIVND come from the germline V gene (reference sequence). This CDR3 spans 13 amino acids. The CDR3 protein is CASSLRTGAAAFF. CDR3 bases: TGTGCCAGTAGTCTCCGGACAGGGGCGGCAGCTTTCTTT.

This clone was detected a few times. The chain links TRBV23-1 to TRBJ2-2; D possibly uses TRBD1 or TRBD2 (5 bases each). TRBV23-1 has ORF status, its function being uncertain. The CDR3 runs to 17 residues. Trimming removed 3 bases at V and 4 bases at J, with 18 bases between. The CDR3 DNA reads as TGCGCCAGCAGTCATCAAAACCAGGGAGCGGCCACCGGGGAGCTGTTTTTT. Residues: CASSHQNQGAATGELFF.

A single count supports this clone. The gene calls are TRBV5-1 and TRBJ2-2; the D gene is possibly TRBD1 (6 bases). Germline V gene sequence: CDR1 SGHRS, CDR2 YFSETQ. The CDR3 covers 16 residues. V lost 4 bases, J lost 0 bases, and 13 bases lay in between. The CDR3 bases are TGCGCCAGCAGCGGGTCCGGACAGACGAACACCGGGGAGCTGTTTTTT. Amino acids: CASSGSGQTNTGELFF. The full variable domain, completed using reference TRBV5-1 and TRBJ2-2, is KAGVTQTPRYLIKTRGQQVTLSCSPISGHRSVSWYQQTPGQGLQFLFEYFSETQRNKGNFPGRFSGRQFSNSRSEMNVSTLELGDSALYLCASSGSGQTNTGELFFGEGSRLTVL.

V gene TRBV29-1 combines with J gene TRBJ1-1; a possible D gene is TRBD1 (5 bases). CDR3 length: 13 residues. The ends were cut back, 4 bases at V and 4 bases at J, with 13 bases in the middle. Per the germline V gene, CDR1 is SQVTM and CDR2 is ANQGSEA. The CDR3 is CSVARRVSTEAFF. The CDR3 nucleotides read TGCAGCGTTGCACGCAGGGTCAGCACTGAAGCTTTCTTT.

This clone has just a few counts. V usage is TRBV4-1 and J usage is TRBJ1-4; D gene unclear. The germline V and J ends were trimmed by 1 base and 8 bases, with 11 bases remaining between them. Germline V CDR1 and CDR2: MGHRA, YSYEKL. The CDR3 runs to 14 residues. The CDR3 region has the DNA TGCGCCAGCAGCCAAGGACTACGGGCCGAAAAACTGTTTTTT. It specifies CASSQGLRAEKLFF.

This clone was observed a handful of times. The chain is built from TRBV19 and TRBJ2-1; the D gene is possibly TRBD2 (5 bases). Germline CDR1 and CDR2: LNHDA and SQIVND (reference sequence). Trimming stripped 10 bases from V and 1 base from J, with 20 bases between. CDR3 length equals 16 residues. In DNA, the CDR3 is TGTGCCACCTCCCGTCCCAAGCGGAGGTCCTACAATGAGCAGTTCTTC. Translated: CATSRPKRRSYNEQFF.